These 32 T cell receptor beta chains originate from one sample sequenced in a study of blood T cell repertoires in COVID-19. Data came from immunoSEQ multiplex PCR; TCRdb stores just in-frame clones and leaves some out. This sample yields more than 200,000 clones, of which about four fifths are seen a single time; approximately 2% belongs to the top ten. Sequencing was carried out using PBMCs or T cells enriched from blood (not recorded which). The source is a man in his fifties or sixties who had recovered from COVID-19.

V and J are TRBV18 and TRBJ2-5; no clear D. Germline V gives CDR1 KGHSH, CDR2 LQKENI. With 4 bases removed from V and 4 bases from J, the gap between germline ends came to 10 bases. This CDR3 has 13 amino acids. This chain's CDR3 is CASSQNSRETQYF. The CDR3, as DNA: TGTGCCAGCTCACAGAACAGTCGAGAGACCCAGTACTTC.

V gene TRBV30 combines with J gene TRBJ1-1; D call uncertain. V was trimmed by 0 bases and J by 6 bases, leaving 8 bases between them. From germline, CDR1 is GTSNPN and CDR2 SVGIG (reference sequence). The CDR3 is made up of 12 amino acids. The CDR3 protein is CAWSVRGAEAFF. The CDR3 DNA follows: TGTGCCTGGAGTGTACGGGGTGCTGAAGCTTTCTTT.

The chain has TRBV5-8 and TRBJ1-5; D call uncertain. The germline gives CDR1 SGHTS, CDR2 YDEGEE. The V end lost 7 bases, the J end lost 0 bases, and 14 bases lay between the germline ends. The CDR3 contains 15 residues. The CDR3 loop is CASGAVAYSNQPQHF. DNA for the CDR3: TGTGCCAGCGGAGCAGTAGCCTATAGCAATCAGCCCCAGCATTTT.

This clone was seen a single time. CDR3 sequence reads: CASSKQATNEKLFF. The CDR3 coding sequence is TGTGCCAGCAGTAAACAGGCAACTAATGAAAAACTGTTTTTT. V and J are TRBV6-2 or TRBV6-3 and TRBJ1-4, with TRBD1 as a possible D gene (5 bases). The V gene lost 5 bases and the J gene lost 0 bases, with 7 bases spanning the gap. The germline CDR1 and CDR2 sequences are MNHEY and SVGEGT. CDR3 length: 14 residues.

This clone turned up a few times. This rearrangement joins TRBV6-2 or TRBV6-3 to TRBJ2-1; D is ambiguous. V gave up 6 bases and J gave up 4 bases, with 22 bases separating them. Germline V gives CDR1 MNHEY, CDR2 SVGEGT. CDR3 length: 17 amino acids. CDR3 sequence reads: CASSPPHNQIPYNEQFF. The CDR3 DNA follows: TGTGCCAGCAGCCCGCCCCACAACCAAATACCTTACAATGAGCAGTTCTTC.

The chain joins TRBV5-6 to TRBJ1-1; weak D call: TRBD1 (6 bases). Trimming stripped 1 base from V and 10 bases from J, with 14 bases between. Looked up from germline, CDR1 is SGHDT and CDR2 is YYEEEE. The CDR3 is 13 residues long. The CDR3 bases are TGTGCCAGCAGCTTGAGCAGGGGAGGGGGAGCTTTCTTT. Translated: CASSLSRGGGAFF.

The rearrangement links TRBV19 to TRBJ1-2, with 9 bases lining up with TRBD1. In germline, CDR1 is LNHDA, CDR2 SQIVND (reference sequence). The CDR3 consists of 14 residues. The V segment lost 5 bases and the J segment 6 bases; nucleotides outside the gene matches: 7. CDR3 DNA: TGTGCCAGTAGTTCACTCGGACAGGGGAATGGCTACACCTTC. Its protein is CASSSLGQGNGYTF.

The chain employs TRBV27 and TRBJ2-5; 12 nucleotides agree with TRBD1. Trimming removed 6 bases from V and 5 bases from J; junction bases left unmatched: 13. Germline V gives CDR1 MNHEY, CDR2 SMNVEV (reference sequence). The CDR3 is 17 amino acids. Written as DNA, the CDR3 is TGTGCCAGCAGGCCAGGAAGGGACAGGGGGCCTAGGGAGACCCAGTACTTC. Translated, it gives CASRPGRDRGPRETQYF.

The V and J genes are TRBV9 and TRBJ1-1, with 7 nucleotides matching TRBD1. V was clipped by 4 bases and J by 3 bases; unmatched bases: 9. The CDR3 extends over 15 amino acids. Looked up from germline, CDR1 is SGDLS and CDR2 is YYNGEE. The DNA for the CDR3 is TGTGCCAGCAGCACTCAACAGGGGTGGGACACTGAAGCTTTCTTT. Translation gives CASSTQQGWDTEAFF.

Here the CDR3 DNA reads TGTGCCAGCAGCCAGCCAGGGGGCTATCAGACCCAGTACTTC. Protein product: CASSQPGGYQTQYF. The rearrangement joins TRBV7-8 to TRBJ2-5; 8 bases are shared with TRBD1. CDR3 length: 14 amino acids. V dropped 5 bases and J dropped 6; count of bases not matched to a gene: 8. Looked up from germline, CDR1 is SGHVS and CDR2 is FQNEAQ.

V usage is TRBV6-1 and J usage is TRBJ1-1, with 7 bases that match TRBD1. J was trimmed by 1 base and V by 3 bases; bases with no gene match: 5. This CDR3 comprises 15 residues. Germline CDR1 is MNHNS and CDR2 is SASEGT. CDR3 DNA: TGTGCCAGCAGTGAGCAACAGGGGCGGAACACTGAAGCTTTCTTT. Protein product: CASSEQQGRNTEAFF.

This clone came up once. A much larger clone sits a single nucleotide away, making a read error possible. The V gene is TRBV5-5, the J gene TRBJ2-7; D might be TRBD1 (6 bases). The V gene's germline CDR1 is SGHKS and CDR2 YYEKEE (reference sequence). The length of the CDR3 is 12 residues. Trimming took off 2 bases at V and 3 bases at J, with 6 bases between the two ends. The CDR3 loop reads CASSLQGYEQYF. The CDR3 DNA reads as TGTGCCAGCAGCTTACAGGGCTACGAGCAGTACTTC.

This sequence joins TRBV6-1 and TRBJ1-5; 7 positions agree with TRBD1. V trimming: 3 bases; J trimming: 0 bases; junction bases outside the gene matches: 5. The CDR3 totals 16 residues. Germline V CDR1 and CDR2: MNHNS, SASEGT. The CDR3 region is CASSDPGTDSNQPQHF. The CDR3 bases are TGTGCCAGCAGTGATCCCGGGACAGATAGCAATCAGCCCCAGCATTTT.

The CDR3 loop reads CASSLPGQGQETQYF. CDR3 nucleotide sequence: TGCGCCAGCAGCTTGCCTGGACAGGGCCAAGAGACCCAGTACTTC. The chain has TRBV5-1 and TRBJ2-5; TRBD1 matches 8 bases. CDR1 is SGHRS and CDR2 is YFSETQ in the germline V gene. The CDR3 has 15 amino acids. Trimming took 1 base from V and 1 from J; bases not matched to a gene: 3.

The rearrangement uses TRBV3-1 (or the pseudogene TRBV3-2) and TRBJ2-3; 11 bases align to TRBD2. There are 17 residues in the CDR3. Trimming took 0 bases from V and 2 from J; bases not matched to a gene: 4. The germline V gene encodes CDR1 LGHDT and CDR2 YNNKEL (reference sequence). CDR3 loop: CASSQDPLAGVTDTQYF. The CDR3 DNA reads TGTGCCAGCAGCCAAGATCCACTAGCGGGGGTCACAGATACGCAGTATTTT.

This clone was found once. The chain couples TRBV5-6 to TRBJ2-2; no clear D gene. There are 11 residues in the CDR3. Between the trimmed V and J ends, which lost 4 bases and 8 bases, there was a span of 6 bases. Germline CDR1 is SGHDT and CDR2 is YYEEEE. As DNA, the CDR3 is TGTGCCAGCAGCGAGACAGGGGAGCTGTTTTTT. This codes for CASSETGELFF.

CDR3: CAISESRQGEDYGYTF. CDR3 bases: TGTGCCATCAGTGAGTCCAGACAGGGGGAGGACTATGGCTACACCTTC. The chain recombines TRBV10-3 with TRBJ1-2, with 9 bases lining up with TRBD1. The CDR3 consists of 16 residues. Germline V gives CDR1 ENHRY, CDR2 SYGVKD. V lost 0 bases and J lost 3; bases outside the gene matches: 5.

The sample holds a few counts of this clone. This chain connects TRBV6-2 or TRBV6-3 to TRBJ1-2; 8 bases match TRBD1. CDR3 length: 16 residues. The junction had 10 bases not matched to a gene; V was cut back by 5 bases and J by 2 bases. Looked up from germline, CDR1 is MNHEY and CDR2 is SVGEGT. CDR3 coding DNA: TGTGCCAGCAGTAGACTTTTGGGACAGGCAAACTATGGCTACACCTTC. As protein: CASSRLLGQANYGYTF.

V usage is TRBV29-1 and J usage is TRBJ1-1; perhaps TRBD1 as D (6 bases). V lost 4 bases and J lost 4, with 13 bases in between. CDR1 is SQVTM, CDR2 ANQGSEA, per germline. CDR3 length: 13 residues. CDR3 DNA sequence: TGCAGCGTTGTGGGGGGGCAGGTCACTGAAGCTTTCTTT. This encodes CSVVGGQVTEAFF.

In this sample, this clone turned up once. The chain recombines TRBV3-1 (or the pseudogene TRBV3-2) with TRBJ1-1; D remains ambiguous. V gave up 4 bases and J gave up 4 bases, with 13 bases separating them. The CDR3 sequence is 14 residues long. Germline CDR1 and CDR2: LGHDT and YNNKEL (reference sequence). CDR3 bases: TGTGCCAGCAGCCGAGGGCGGGCTGGCACTGAAGCTTTCTTT. It is translated as CASSRGRAGTEAFF.

The rearrangement uses TRBV6-4 and TRBJ2-7; tentative D call: TRBD1 (6 bases). Germline CDR1 MRHNA, CDR2 SNTAGT. The CDR3 contains 13 residues. The V gene lost 0 bases and the J gene lost 6 bases, with 9 bases spanning the gap. As DNA, the CDR3 is TGTGCCAGCAGTGACTCAGCAGGGGTCGAGCAGTACTTC. Translated: CASSDSAGVEQYF.

J is TRBJ1-2 and V is TRBV4-2, with 9 bases aligning to TRBD1. Trimming at V came to 3 bases and at J to 4 bases, leaving 12 bases not matched to a gene. Germline CDR1 and CDR2: LGHNA and YNFKEQ. The CDR3 sequence is 17 residues long. The CDR3 spells CASSHTPGQGMGYGYTF. The CDR3, as DNA: TGTGCCAGCAGCCATACTCCGGGACAGGGAATGGGCTATGGCTACACCTTC.

The chain links TRBV29-1 to TRBJ2-5; 8 positions agree with TRBD2. Trimming removed 7 bases from V and 4 bases from J; junction bases left unmatched: 5. Per the germline V gene, CDR1 is SQVTM and CDR2 is ANQGSEA. CDR3 size: 12 residues. The CDR3 region has the DNA TGCAGCGCACGGACTAGCCGAGAGACCCAGTACTTC. Translating gives CSARTSRETQYF.

The chain has TRBV12-3 or TRBV12-4 and TRBJ1-2; no clear D. The CDR3 has 12 amino acids. V dropped 7 bases and J dropped 4 bases, with 10 bases sitting between them. The CDR3 bases are TGTGCCAGCACCCTGGGGAGCTATGGCTACACCTTC. Protein: CASTLGSYGYTF.

This chain uses TRBV3-1 (or the pseudogene TRBV3-2) with TRBJ2-3; D possibly corresponds to TRBD2 (5 bases). CDR3 length equals 15 residues. Germline lookup yields CDR1 LGHDT and CDR2 YNNKEL (reference sequence). Trimming removed 2 bases from V and 6 bases from J, with 15 bases in between. The CDR3 DNA reads as TGTGCCAGCAGCCAACTTGGGGAGAAAAGTGATACGCAGTATTTT. Amino acids: CASSQLGEKSDTQYF.

The chain couples TRBV7-9 to TRBJ2-3, with 8 positions matching TRBD2. CDR1 is SEHNR and CDR2 is FQNEAQ in the germline V gene (reference sequence). The ends lost 5 bases at V and 0 bases at J; junction bases unmatched: 13. The CDR3 is 18 amino acids. The CDR3: CASSETRGGKGSTDTQYF. The CDR3 DNA sequence: TGTGCCAGCAGCGAAACTCGGGGGGGAAAGGGGAGCACAGATACGCAGTATTTT.

The V call is TRBV4-3, the J call TRBJ1-1; the match to TRBD1 covers 9 bases. This CDR3 has 15 amino acids. Unmatched junction bases numbered 9, after V lost 4 bases and J lost 6 bases. CDR1 LGHNA and CDR2 YSLEER come from the germline V gene. This CDR3 is CASSPGGQGGAEAFF. The CDR3 bases are TGCGCCAGCAGCCCTGGGGGACAGGGTGGCGCTGAAGCTTTCTTT.

The V and J genes are TRBV18 and TRBJ2-1, with TRBD1 matching 8 bases. The trim removed 2 bases at V and 8 bases at J, leaving 8 bases unmatched. Germline V gives CDR1 KGHSH, CDR2 LQKENI. The CDR3 totals 15 residues. CDR3 amino acids: CASSPGQGPGDEQFF. CDR3 sequence (DNA): TGTGCCAGCTCACCAGGACAGGGACCCGGCGATGAGCAGTTCTTC.

The chain has TRBV12-3 or TRBV12-4 and TRBJ2-3; tentatively, D is TRBD2 (6 bases). This CDR3 region has 12 residues. V lost 6 bases and J lost 6, with 10 bases in between. The CDR3 here is CASSQGLDTQYF. In DNA, the CDR3 is TGTGCCAGCAGCCAGGGACTGGATACGCAGTATTTT.

The genes are TRBV20-1 and TRBJ1-1; D gene ambiguous. Germline lookup yields CDR1 DFQATT and CDR2 SNEGSKA (reference sequence). V was shortened by 5 bases and J by 11 bases, with 15 bases between the two germline ends. The CDR3 has 11 residues. This CDR3 reads CSAQKPGGAFF. CDR3 DNA: TGCAGTGCTCAAAAACCCGGAGGGGCTTTCTTT.

The rearrangement links TRBV7-3 to TRBJ2-2; TRBD1 might be the D (6 bases). The CDR3 consists of 14 residues. Germline V gene data show CDR1 as SGHTA and CDR2 as FQGTGA. Trimming cost V 1 base and J 4 bases, with 7 bases left between them. The CDR3 DNA is TGTGCCAGCAGCTTAAACAGGGCCACCGGGGAGCTGTTTTTT. It specifies CASSLNRATGELFF.

The gene calls are TRBV3-1 (or the pseudogene TRBV3-2) and TRBJ2-7, with 9 bases that match TRBD1. The germline gives CDR1 LGHDT, CDR2 YNNKEL (reference sequence). Trimming cost V 0 bases and J 1 base; bases outside gene matches: 10. This CDR3 spans 18 amino acids. The CDR3 sequence: CASSQDWGRGTGSYEQYF. Here the CDR3 DNA reads TGTGCCAGCAGCCAAGATTGGGGTCGCGGGACAGGGTCCTACGAGCAGTACTTC.